A single sample gave rise to the 30 T cell receptor gamma chains below, sequenced in a study of γδ T cells in repeated Plasmodium falciparum infection. Vgamma9/Vdelta2+ and Vdelta2-negative gammadelta T cells were flow-sorted from PBMC for bulk sequencing. TCRdb re-identified clones in the multiplex PCR reads via CATT. This sample yields 25,000 to 35,000 gamma-chain clones, of which more than 1.4% are seen a single time; roughly a fifth belongs to the top ten. Sequences were obtained from gamma-delta T cells from blood. The source of these receptors is a pool of human donors (malaria-infected and uninfected, not separated).

Ten or more counts support this clone. The chain joins TRGV4 to TRGJ1 or TRGJ2. Germline V gene lookup returns CDR1 EGSTGY and CDR2 YDSYTSSV. The CDR3 is made up of 13 amino acids. Trimming removed 0 bases from V and 10 bases from J; junction bases left unmatched: 9. CDR3 bases: TGTGCCACCTGGGATGGGCTTTGGGTGAAGAAACTCTTT. Its translation: CATWDGLWVKKLF.

This clone has a count of ten or more. For this DNA, TCRdb reports the protein of a much larger clone, which diverges at residue 4, most likely from a read error; the protein presented here is translated directly from the DNA. The chain joins TRGV9 to TRGJ1 or TRGJ2. The CDR3 is 9 amino acids. V gave up 9 bases and J gave up 11 bases; unmatched junction bases: 7. Germline V lookup: CDR1 GITISATS, CDR2 ISYDGTV (reference sequence). The CDR3 DNA sequence: TGTGCCTTGGGACGGGAGAAACTCTTT. Amino acids: CALGREKLF.

Notes on this clone: The protein held in TCRdb is that of a much larger clone and does not match this DNA's translation at residue 3, likely because of a read error; the protein shown is translated from the DNA. The chain couples TRGV9 to TRGJ1 or TRGJ2. No J segment appears in TCRdb, so it was assigned here by matching the sequence to germline. The CDR3 has 15 residues. Germline values: CDR1 GITISATS, CDR2 ISYDGTV (reference sequence). The CDR3 loop is CASWEVYSKIYKKLF. In DNA form, the CDR3 reads TGTGCCTCGTGGGAGGTGTATTCAAAAATTTATAAGAAACTCTTT.

This clone was counted at least ten times. The rearrangement links TRGV9 to TRGJP1. This CDR3 spans 16 amino acids. Trimming cost V 0 bases and J 2 bases; bases outside gene matches: 6. Germline loops: CDR1 GITISATS, CDR2 ISYDGTV (reference sequence). The CDR3 spells CALWEVAGTTGWFKIF. The CDR3 coding sequence is TGTGCCTTGTGGGAGGTGGCGGGGACCACTGGTTGGTTCAAGATATTT.

This clone showed up many times. The protein in TCRdb stems from a much larger clone and differs at residue 16 from this DNA's translation, likely a read error; here the protein is translated from the DNA. No call exists for the J gene, whereas the V gene is TRGV9. Germline V gives CDR1 GITISATS, CDR2 ISYDGTV (reference sequence). The CDR3 consists of 18 residues. The chain's CDR3 is CALWDQGAFGLGKKIEVF. The CDR3 DNA reads TGTGCCTTGTGGGACCAGGGCGCTTTTGGGTTGGGCAAAAAAATCGAGGTATTT.

This clone was detected only a few times. The protein in TCRdb stems from a much larger clone and differs at residue 3 from this DNA's translation, likely a read error; here the protein is translated from the DNA. The chain uses TRGV3 and TRGJP1. TCRdb carries no J gene annotation; the J gene was assigned here by matching the DNA with germline. The CDR3 length is 14 residues. CDR1 VTNTFY and CDR2 YDVSTARD come from the germline V gene (reference sequence). The CDR3 coding sequence is TGTGCCATCTGGGACTGGCGGGGTGGTTGGTTCAAGATATTT. It yields the protein CAIWDWRGGWFKIF.

There are a few counts of this clone. A read error likely explains why the TCRdb protein, taken from a much larger clone, differs from this DNA's translation at residue 7; the protein shown is translated from the DNA. V is TRGV5 and J is TRGJ1 or TRGJ2. The J gene was not available in TCRdb and was assigned here by matching the DNA to germline segments. V lost 6 bases and J lost 4; bases outside the gene matches: 9. Germline loops: CDR1 VINAFY, CDR2 YDVSNSKD. The CDR3 is made up of 13 amino acids. CDR3 sequence (DNA): TGTGCCACCTGGACCCACCAGTATTATAAGAAACTCTTT. It specifies CATWTHQYYKKLF.

This clone was observed a handful of times. The protein TCRdb gives is from a much larger clone and does not agree with this DNA's translation at residue 10, likely a read error; the protein shown here comes from the DNA. The chain couples TRGV3 to TRGJ1 or TRGJ2. The germline V gene encodes CDR1 VTNTFY and CDR2 YDVSTARD (reference sequence). This CDR3 is built from 13 residues. DNA for the CDR3: TGTGCCACCTGGGACAGGCGCGTTTATAATAAACTCTTT. It codes for CATWDRRVYNKLF.

The table lists this clone with many counts. A read error likely explains this, since a far larger clone differs by one base. This sample also contains other DNA sequences that code for the same CDR3. The rearrangement joins TRGV2 to TRGJ1 or TRGJ2. Germline V gene sequence: CDR1 EGSNGY, CDR2 YDSYNSKV. This CDR3 is built from 13 residues. The CDR3 nucleotides read TGTGCCACCTGGGACGGGACCAGGGGCCAGCTGTTCTTT. Amino acids: CATWDGTRGQLFF.

On this clone: The translation of this DNA and the TCRdb protein of a much larger clone differ at residue 12, probably owing to a read error; the protein shown here is translated from the DNA. This chain links TRGV9 with TRGJP1. Germline V gene sequence: CDR1 GITISATS, CDR2 ISYDGTV (reference sequence). The CDR3 covers 13 residues. The CDR3 region is CALWDSTGWFKTF. The CDR3 DNA is TGTGCCTTGTGGGATTCAACTGGTTGGTTCAAGACATTT.

In its sample, this clone was seen a few times. This DNA translates differently at residue 5 from the TCRdb protein, which is that of a much larger clone; a read error is likely, and the protein shown is the DNA's own translation. This chain connects TRGV5P to TRGJ1 or TRGJ2. TCRdb records no J gene; here it was assigned by comparing the DNA to germline. TRGV5P is assigned pseudogene status. CDR3 length: 13 amino acids. The CDR3 sequence is CATWDTLCYKKLF. The CDR3 DNA sequence: TGTGCCACCTGGGACACCCTTTGCTATAAGAAACTCTTT.

There are a few counts of this clone. This DNA's translation and the protein TCRdb lists, from a much larger clone, do not match at residue 12, likely due to a read error; the protein shown is translated from the DNA. No call exists for the J gene, whereas the V gene is TRGV2. Germline V gene data show CDR1 as EGSNGY and CDR2 as YDSYNSKV. This CDR3 spans 14 amino acids. The CDR3 DNA reads TGTGCCACCTGGGACGGGCCGGTCTATTATAAGGAACTCTTT. It translates to CATWDGPVYYKELF.

In regard to this clone: This is likely an artifact of a read error, given a far larger clone one base away. Other DNA sequences in this specimen translate into the identical CDR3. V and J are TRGV3 and TRGJ1 or TRGJ2. Because TCRdb records no J gene, it was assigned here through a match of the DNA to germline. CDR1 is VTNTFY and CDR2 is YDVSTARD in the germline V gene (reference sequence). CDR3 length: 13 amino acids. The CDR3 DNA reads as TGTGCTACCTGGGACGCCAGGGTGAAGGAGAAACTCTTT. Its translation: CATWDARVKEKLF.

This clone was observed at least ten times. The TCRdb record carries a much larger clone's protein, which differs from this DNA's translation at residue 6; a read error is the likely cause, and the protein listed here is the DNA translation. The gene calls are TRGV4 and TRGJP1. The J gene comes from matching the DNA to germline here; TCRdb lacks it. The V and J ends lost 5 bases and 7 bases, in that order; junction bases with no gene match: 7. This CDR3 is built from 13 residues. CDR1 and CDR2 (germline): EGSTGY, YDSYTSSV. CDR3 in DNA: TGTGCCACCTGGGGTCGTATTGGTTGGTTCAAGATATTT. Encoded protein: CATWGRIGWFKIF.

This clone appeared many times. A far larger clone differs by one base, so this is likely a read error. This chain uses TRGV4 with TRGJ1 or TRGJ2. Germline trimming cut 0 bases from V and 2 bases from J; bases unmatched to any gene: 1. CDR1 and CDR2 (germline): EGSTGY, YDSYTSSV. The length of the CDR3 is 13 residues. DNA for the CDR3: TGTGCCACCTGGGATGGGGATTATTATAAGAAACTCTTT. Residues: CATWDGDYYKKLF.

Worth noting for this clone: The protein recorded in TCRdb matches a much larger clone and deviates from this DNA's translation at residue 9, suggesting a read error; the protein here is obtained by translating the DNA. The gene calls are TRGV2 and TRGJ1 or TRGJ2. The J gene, absent from TCRdb, was called here by matching the DNA to germline. The CDR3 extends over 13 amino acids. J lost 8 bases, V lost 2 bases, and 9 bases had no gene match. Germline V gene sequence: CDR1 EGSNGY, CDR2 YDSYNSKV. Here the CDR3 reads CATWDVLRDKKLF. Here the CDR3 DNA reads TGTGCCACCTGGGACGTCCTAAGGGATAAGAAACTCTTT.

This clone was found many times. The chain couples TRGV2 to TRGJ1 or TRGJ2. Assignment of the J gene here rests on matching the DNA to germline, because TCRdb gives none. The CDR3 loop spans 11 amino acids. Looked up from germline, CDR1 is EGSNGY and CDR2 is YDSYNSKV. The J segment lost 10 bases and the V segment lost 5 bases, leaving 8 bases of the junction unmatched. CDR3 in DNA: TGTGCCACCTGGGCCAGCGACAAGAAACTCTTT. Its protein is CATWASDKKLF.

This clone has more than one count but fewer than ten. The mismatch at residue 8 between this DNA's translation and the TCRdb protein of a much larger clone likely reflects a read error; the protein shown is translated from the DNA. The chain uses TRGV9 and TRGJP1. In the absence of a J gene in TCRdb, the DNA was matched to germline to assign it here. CDR1 and CDR2 (germline): GITISATS, ISYDGTV (reference sequence). This CDR3 comprises 11 residues. CDR3 sequence (DNA): TGTGCCTTGTGGAGGGGTTGGCTCAAGATATTT. Its protein is CALWRGWLKIF.

This clone was found a few times. A far larger clone is a single base away, which makes a read error likely. Other DNA sequences from this sample encode an identical CDR3 as well. The genes are TRGV9 and TRGJP. The junction had 11 bases not matched to a gene; V was cut back by 4 bases and J by 8 bases. In germline, CDR1 is GITISATS, CDR2 ISYDGTV (reference sequence). The CDR3 runs to 17 residues. In DNA form, the CDR3 reads TGTGCCTTGTGGGAAGTGAAGGCCAAGTTGGGCAAAAAAATCAAGGTATTT. Encoded protein: CALWEVKAKLGKKIKVF.

A few counts support this clone. The protein held in TCRdb is that of a much larger clone and does not match this DNA's translation at residue 3, likely because of a read error; the protein shown is translated from the DNA. The chain links TRGV9 to TRGJP. The J gene is absent in TCRdb and was assigned here via DNA matching to germline. The CDR3 loop spans 17 amino acids. In germline, CDR1 is GITISATS, CDR2 ISYDGTV (reference sequence). CDR3 DNA: TGTGCCATGTGGGAGGTATTAAGAGAGTTGGGCAAAAAAATCAAGGTATTT. Protein product: CAMWEVLRELGKKIKVF.

This clone was counted only a few times. The protein in TCRdb stems from a much larger clone and differs at residue 6 from this DNA's translation, likely a read error; here the protein is translated from the DNA. The chain links TRGV2 to TRGJ1 or TRGJ2. Germline loops: CDR1 EGSNGY, CDR2 YDSYNSKV. The ends lost 3 bases at V and 12 bases at J; junction bases unmatched: 11. The CDR3 spans 12 residues. The chain's CDR3 is CATWDWDSAKLF. The CDR3 nucleotides read TGTGCCACCTGGGACTGGGATAGTGCGAAACTCTTT.

A few counts support this clone. This DNA translates differently at residue 2 from the TCRdb protein, which is that of a much larger clone; a read error is likely, and the protein shown is the DNA's own translation. The chain has TRGV9 and TRGJ1 or TRGJ2. Because TCRdb records no J gene, it was assigned here through a match of the DNA to germline. The CDR3 spans 19 residues. Germline V CDR1 and CDR2: GITISATS, ISYDGTV (reference sequence). In nucleotides, the CDR3 is TGTACCTTGTGGGAGGTGCACGCCTACTACTTGCAGAATTATTATAAGAAACTCTTT. This translates into CTLWEVHAYYLQNYYKKLF.

This clone was observed many times. The sample has other DNA sequences that encode this CDR3 too. V usage is TRGV2 and J usage is TRGJ1 or TRGJ2. CDR1 is EGSNGY and CDR2 is YDSYNSKV in the germline V gene. J gave up 11 bases and V 0 bases, and 4 bases lay outside the gene matches. The CDR3 contains 11 residues. CDR3 in DNA: TGTGCCACCTGGGACGGGCTCGAGAAACTCTTT. Translation: CATWDGLEKLF.

To note about this clone: Given a much more abundant clone one base away, this may be a read error. The same CDR3 also results from other DNA sequences found in this sample. The chain couples TRGV2 to TRGJ1 or TRGJ2. The J gene is absent in TCRdb and was assigned here via DNA matching to germline. The CDR3 spans 13 residues. Germline CDR1 and CDR2: EGSNGY and YDSYNSKV. Written as DNA, the CDR3 is TGTGCTACCAGGGACGGGCACGTTTATAAGAAACTCTTT. Its translation: CATRDGHVYKKLF.

This clone has at least ten counts. For this DNA, TCRdb reports the protein of a much larger clone, which diverges at residue 16, most likely from a read error; the protein presented here is translated directly from the DNA. The J gene is uncalled and the V gene is TRGV9. CDR3 length: 18 residues. Germline V gene lookup returns CDR1 GITISATS and CDR2 ISYDGTV (reference sequence). The CDR3 protein is CALWEVAPQELGKKIEVF. The CDR3 DNA is TGTGCCTTGTGGGAGGTGGCCCCGCAAGAGTTGGGCAAAAAAATCGAGGTATTT.

This clone was picked up many times. The protein that TCRdb holds for this DNA derives from a much larger clone and differs from the translated DNA at residue 11, which likely indicates a read error; the protein shown here is translated from the DNA. The rearrangement uses TRGV2 and TRGJP2. The J gene, absent from TCRdb, was called here by matching the DNA to germline. The germline gives CDR1 EGSNGY, CDR2 YDSYNSKV. CDR3 size: 14 residues. For the CDR3, the DNA is TGTGCCACCTGGGACGGCGGTAGTGATTGGGTCAAGACGTTT. Residues: CATWDGGSDWVKTF.

This clone was seen at least ten times. A read error likely explains why the TCRdb protein, taken from a much larger clone, differs from this DNA's translation at residue 6; the protein shown is translated from the DNA. This chain links TRGV9 with TRGJ1 or TRGJ2. The J gene, left out of TCRdb, was set here by checking the DNA against germline. CDR1 and CDR2 from the germline V gene are GITISATS and ISYDGTV (reference sequence). V was clipped by 2 bases and J by 3 bases; unmatched bases: 4. The CDR3 has 13 amino acids. In DNA, the CDR3 is TGTGCCTTGTGGGAGGAAAGTTATTATAAGAAACTCTTT. It is translated as CALWEESYYKKLF.

This clone appeared many times. Given a far larger clone just one base away, this is likely a sequencing read error. CDR3: CATWGYKKLF. The CDR3 nucleotides read TGTGCCACCTGGGGGTATAAGAAGCTCTTT. With the J gene uncalled, the V gene is TRGV8. The CDR3 covers 10 residues. Germline assignment: CDR1 VENAVY and CDR2 YDSYNSRV.

In the case of this clone: The TCRdb protein, from a much larger clone, departs from this DNA's translation at residue 9, likely by read error; the protein shown derives from the DNA. This chain joins TRGV9 and TRGJP. Here the J gene was assigned by germline matching of the DNA, as TCRdb has none. The germline CDR1 and CDR2 sequences are GITISATS and ISYDGTV (reference sequence). The CDR3 has 17 residues. CDR3 nucleotide sequence: TGTGCCTTGTGGGAGGCGTTTCAAGGGTTGGGCAAAAAAATCAAGGTATTT. Translated: CALWEAFQGLGKKIKVF.

A few counts support this clone. The protein held in TCRdb is that of a much larger clone and does not match this DNA's translation at residue 9, likely because of a read error; the protein shown is translated from the DNA. This rearrangement joins TRGV4 to TRGJ1 or TRGJ2. Assignment of the J gene here rests on matching the DNA to germline, because TCRdb gives none. The CDR3 covers 14 residues. Germline V gives CDR1 EGSTGY, CDR2 YDSYTSSV. Unmatched junction bases numbered 8, after V lost 0 bases and J lost 6 bases. CDR3 residues: CATWDGDGCYKKLF. The CDR3 nucleotides are TGTGCCACCTGGGATGGGGATGGTTGTTATAAGAAACTCTTT.